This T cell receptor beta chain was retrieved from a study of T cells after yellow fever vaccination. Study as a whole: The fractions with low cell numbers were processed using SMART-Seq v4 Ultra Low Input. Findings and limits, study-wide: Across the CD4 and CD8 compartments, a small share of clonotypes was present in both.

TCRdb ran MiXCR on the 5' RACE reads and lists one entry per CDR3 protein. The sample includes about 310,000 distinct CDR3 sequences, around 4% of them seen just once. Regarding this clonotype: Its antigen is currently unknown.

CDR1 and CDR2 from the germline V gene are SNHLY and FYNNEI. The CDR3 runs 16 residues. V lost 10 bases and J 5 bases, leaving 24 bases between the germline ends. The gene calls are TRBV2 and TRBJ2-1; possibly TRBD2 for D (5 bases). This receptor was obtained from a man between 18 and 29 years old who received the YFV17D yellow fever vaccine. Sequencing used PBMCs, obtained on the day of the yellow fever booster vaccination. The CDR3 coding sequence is TGTGCCAACCGACGATTTAGAAGCCTCGGGGACAATGAGCAGTTCTTC. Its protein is CANRRFRSLGDNEQFF.